Presented here are 26 T cell receptor beta chains from one specimen sequenced in a study of blood T cells in healthy people across ages (dated by TCRdb to the mid-2010s). Preparation of the library involved 5' RACE. The run used an Illumina HiSeq 2500. A second PCR of roughly 7 to 11 cycles was performed with a sample-barcoded 5' primer and a J-beta primer mix. TCRdb reprocessed the public reads (quality trimming at Q25 with fastp, clone calling with MiXCR) and kept in-frame beta chains. Rows merge per CDR3 protein into single entries with the most common DNA and genes. The sample table holds hundreds of thousands of distinct CDR3 sequences, of which 58% were seen once. The top ten clones comprise roughly 20% of the sample. The sequenced material came from blood. All receptors come from a man aged 25 to 45 in good health.

The chain carries TRBV24-1 and TRBJ2-1; 7 bases fit TRBD2. The J call is in doubt because the DNA end fits TRBJ2-7 better. CDR1 and CDR2 (germline): KGHDR, SFDVKD. The CDR3 length is 16 residues. The CDR3 DNA reads as TGTGCCACCAGTGATTTGAAGGGAGGGGCCTACAATGAGCAGTACTTC. It encodes CATSDLKGGAYNEQYF.

CDR3 protein: CASSLSVGTPLTQYF. In nucleotides, the CDR3 is TGTGCCAGCAGCTTATCGGTCGGGACGCCCCTGACCCAGTACTTC. The rearrangement uses TRBV7-2 and TRBJ2-5; TRBD1 or TRBD2 may be the D gene (5 bases each). Germline V gives CDR1 SGHTA, CDR2 FQGNSA. V shed 2 bases and J shed 7 bases, with 17 bases lying between them. CDR3 length equals 15 residues.

This chain links TRBV27 with TRBJ2-4, with 7 bases that match TRBD2. The J call is in doubt because the DNA end fits TRBJ2-7 better. The CDR3 runs 15 residues. Germline CDR1 is MNHEY and CDR2 is SMNVEV (reference sequence). The CDR3 here is CASSPSWGLLYEQYF. The CDR3 DNA reads TGTGCCAGCAGTCCGTCGTGGGGACTACTCTACGAGCAGTACTTC.

This clonotype was recorded a few times. The gene calls are TRBV2 and TRBJ2-7; D gene unclear. CDR1 is SNHLY and CDR2 is FYNNEI in the germline V gene. This CDR3 is 11 amino acids long. Deletions cut 3 bases from V and 5 bases from J, with 5 bases between. In nucleotides, the CDR3 is TGTGCCAGCAGTGAGTTCGACGAGCAGTACTTC. This sequence encodes CASSEFDEQYF. The full variable domain, its missing parts supplied by reference TRBV2 and TRBJ2-7, is EPEVTQTPSHQVTQMGQEVILRCVPISNHLYFYWYRQILGQKVEFLVSFYNNEISEKSEIFDDQFSVERPDGSNFTLKIRSTKLEDSAMYFCASSEFDEQYFGPGTRLTVT.

The chain employs TRBV7-2 and TRBJ2-7; 7 bases align to TRBD2. Unmatched junction bases numbered 12, after V lost 3 bases and J lost 7 bases. The CDR3 has 15 residues. CDR1 and CDR2 from the germline V gene are SGHTA and FQGNSA. For the CDR3, the DNA is TGTGCCAGCAGCTTCCAACGGGGGGAGAACAATGAGCAGTACTTC. It is translated as CASSFQRGENNEQYF.

The V call is TRBV12-3 or TRBV12-4, the J call TRBJ1-2; D may be TRBD1 (6 bases). CDR3 size: 14 residues. The ends were cut back, 3 bases at V and 6 bases at J, with 14 bases in the middle. The CDR3 bases are TGTGCCAGCAGTTTCGGGGGGGCGCTTAATGGCTACACCTTC. The encoded protein is CASSFGGALNGYTF.

This clonotype was observed a few times. The J gene is TRBJ1-1, the V gene TRBV10-3, with no clear D. Trimming cost V 8 bases and J 0 bases, with 10 bases left between them. This CDR3 has 13 residues. CDR1 is ENHRY and CDR2 is SYGVKD in the germline V gene. The CDR3 bases are TGTGCCATCGGAACGGACCTGAACACTGAAGCTTTCTTT. Residues: CAIGTDLNTEAFF.

V is TRBV7-9 and J is TRBJ2-1, with D unclear. CDR3 size: 12 residues. V dropped 1 base and J dropped 6 bases, with 4 bases sitting between them. Germline V lookup: CDR1 SEHNR, CDR2 FQNEAQ (reference sequence). The DNA of the CDR3 is TGTGCCAGCAGCTTAGAAGTCAATGAGCAGTTCTTC. Amino acids: CASSLEVNEQFF.

The V and J genes are TRBV12-3 or TRBV12-4 and TRBJ1-2; D might be TRBD1 (6 bases). This CDR3 comprises 13 residues. V dropped 3 bases and J dropped 8 bases, with 13 bases sitting between them. CDR3 in DNA: TGTGCCAGCAGTTTGGACAGTGGGCCGGGCTACACCTTC. Its protein is CASSLDSGPGYTF.

The J gene is TRBJ2-7, the V gene TRBV27; D tentatively fits TRBD1 or TRBD2 (5 bases each). Germline assignment: CDR1 MNHEY and CDR2 SMNVEV (reference sequence). The CDR3 loop spans 17 amino acids. Trimming stripped 0 bases from V and 4 bases from J, with 19 bases between. The CDR3 coding sequence is TGTGCCAGCAGTTTATCGATTGGCAGGGACCCTTTTTACGAGCAGTACTTC. Its translation is CASSLSIGRDPFYEQYF.

This clonotype was observed a few times. One junction end does not reproduce the germline sequence, and a read error may be involved. As DNA, the CDR3 is TGTGCCAGCAGCTTAACTAGCGGCGCGGCCTACGATGAGCAGTTCTTC. This sequence encodes CASSLTSGAAYDEQFF. The genes are TRBV7-3 and TRBJ2-1, with D perhaps TRBD2 (6 bases). The CDR3 is 16 amino acids. The V gene's germline CDR1 is SGHTA and CDR2 FQGTGA. Combining the CDR3 with reference TRBV7-3 and TRBJ2-1 gives the whole variable domain GAGVSQTPSNKVTEKGKYVELRCDPISGHTALYWYRQSLGQGPEFLIYFQGTGAADDSGLPNDRFFAVRPEGSVSTLKIQRTERGDSAVYLCASSLTSGAAYDEQFFGPGTRLTVL.

This clonotype was found a few times. The chain combines TRBV7-9 with TRBJ1-5, with D uncertain. Trimming cost V 5 bases and J 5 bases, with 13 bases left between them. Looked up from germline, CDR1 is SEHNR and CDR2 is FQNEAQ (reference sequence). The CDR3 totals 14 residues. The CDR3 nucleotides read TGTGCCAGCAGCCCGGACCCGACCGATCAGCCCCAGCATTTT. It encodes CASSPDPTDQPQHF.

V is TRBV9 and J is TRBJ2-1, with TRBD1 matching 9 bases. The CDR3 totals 15 residues. The junction had 9 bases not matched to a gene; V was cut back by 2 bases and J by 9 bases. CDR1 SGDLS and CDR2 YYNGEE come from the germline V gene. The CDR3: CASSVSTGGKGEQFF. The DNA for the CDR3 is TGTGCCAGCAGCGTCTCGACAGGGGGGAAAGGTGAGCAGTTCTTC.

This clonotype showed up just a few times. V usage is TRBV7-9 and J usage is TRBJ1-5, with 7 bases lining up with TRBD1. CDR1 SEHNR and CDR2 FQNEAQ come from the germline V gene (reference sequence). The junction had 3 bases not matched to a gene; V was cut back by 1 base and J by 3 bases. CDR3 length: 15 residues. CDR3 loop: CASSLGDSFNQPQHF. The DNA for the CDR3 is TGTGCCAGCAGCTTAGGGGACAGCTTCAATCAGCCCCAGCATTTT.

This clonotype was detected a few times. The chain couples TRBV4-2 to TRBJ2-7; D unclear. The CDR3 loop spans 16 amino acids. CDR1 is LGHNA and CDR2 is YNFKEQ in the germline V gene. Trimming removed 5 bases at V and 3 bases at J, with 20 bases between. Here the CDR3 DNA reads TGTGCCAGCAGCTCCCCCCCGGAACGAAATAACTACGAGCAGTACTTC. It encodes CASSSPPERNNYEQYF.

V and J are TRBV7-9 and TRBJ1-1; D remains unclear. Per germline, CDR1 SEHNR and CDR2 FQNEAQ (reference sequence). V was pared by 0 bases and J by 7 bases, with 12 bases between. This CDR3 contains 14 residues. CDR3 sequence reads: CASSLALTRGEAFF. CDR3 DNA sequence: TGTGCCAGCAGCTTAGCCCTGACACGGGGTGAAGCTTTCTTT.

The CDR3 spells CASSLDPEGTEAFF. The CDR3 DNA sequence: TGTGCCAGCAGTTTGGACCCAGAGGGCACTGAAGCTTTCTTT. The V and J genes are TRBV12-3 or TRBV12-4 and TRBJ1-1; D not resolved. Trimming removed 3 bases at V and 4 bases at J, with 12 bases between. The CDR3 extends over 14 amino acids.

This clonotype has a handful of counts. V is TRBV6-6 and J is TRBJ2-5; the match to TRBD1 covers 8 bases. Trimming took 8 bases from V and 5 from J; bases not matched to a gene: 7. Germline loops: CDR1 MNHNY, CDR2 SVGAGI (reference sequence). The CDR3 is made up of 13 amino acids. The CDR3 DNA follows: TGTGCCAGCGGACAGGGATCAAGGGAGACCCAGTACTTC. Translating gives CASGQGSRETQYF.

The chain has TRBV30 and TRBJ2-4; 8 bases map to TRBD1. Matching the DNA end better, TRBJ2-7 makes the J call doubtful. The CDR3 sequence is 12 residues long. The germline gives CDR1 GTSNPN, CDR2 SVGIG (reference sequence). Here the CDR3 reads CAWDTGGYEQYF. DNA for the CDR3: TGTGCCTGGGACACAGGGGGCTACGAGCAGTACTTC.

The rearrangement links TRBV10-3 to TRBJ2-3; D gene ambiguous. In germline, CDR1 is ENHRY, CDR2 SYGVKD. The CDR3 covers 13 residues. V was trimmed by 4 bases and J by 5 bases, leaving 10 bases between them. CDR3 sequence (DNA): TGTGCCATCAGTGCGTCTTTAGGAGATACGCAGTATTTT. Translating it yields CAISASLGDTQYF.

This chain joins TRBV3-1 and TRBJ2-1; D unresolved. Trimming took off 0 bases at V and 5 bases at J, with 8 bases between the two ends. Germline V lookup: CDR1 LGHDT, CDR2 YNNKEL (reference sequence). This CDR3 is 14 amino acids long. CDR3 DNA sequence: TGTGCCAGCAGCCAAGATCGAACAAACAATGAGCAGTTCTTC. Its translation: CASSQDRTNNEQFF.

The CDR3 sequence is CASGLFPGTGVYEQYF. The DNA of the CDR3 is TGTGCTAGTGGTTTGTTTCCCGGGACAGGGGTCTACGAGCAGTACTTC. The chain joins TRBV12-5 to TRBJ2-5; 10 nucleotides agree with TRBD1. The tail of the sequence fits TRBJ2-7 better, so the J call may be wrong. This CDR3 is built from 16 residues. Germline CDR1 is LGHNT and CDR2 is FRNRAP.

The J gene is TRBJ2-7, the V gene TRBV6-2 or TRBV6-3; 9 nucleotides align to TRBD2. With 6 bases clipped from V and 3 bases from J, the junction kept 6 bases outside the gene matches. Germline values: CDR1 MNHEY, CDR2 SVGEGT. This CDR3 has 14 amino acids. The CDR3 DNA follows: TGTGCCAGCAGAAGTAGCGGGAGCATCTACGAGCAGTACTTC. This encodes CASRSSGSIYEQYF.

This chain links TRBV20-1 with TRBJ2-3, with 12 bases identical to TRBD2. J was trimmed by 3 bases and V by 0 bases; bases with no gene match: 4. The germline gives CDR1 DFQATT, CDR2 SNEGSKA (reference sequence). The CDR3 is made up of 16 amino acids. CDR3 DNA sequence: TGCAGTGCTAGAGATCTAGCGGGGGGGCCAACAGATACGCAGTATTTT. Its protein product is CSARDLAGGPTDTQYF.

This clonotype was observed a few times. The chain couples TRBV3-1 to TRBJ1-2; a weak D match, TRBD1 (6 bases). This CDR3 spans 15 amino acids. V lost 3 bases to trimming and J lost 5 bases, with 16 bases between them. Germline V gene lookup returns CDR1 LGHDT and CDR2 YNNKEL (reference sequence). The DNA for the CDR3 is TGTGCCAGCAGCCAGGCGTTTCAGGGGAGTTATGGCTACACCTTC. It codes for CASSQAFQGSYGYTF.

This clonotype has only a few counts. The V and J genes are TRBV29-1 and TRBJ2-3; a weak D match, TRBD2 (6 bases). CDR3 size: 17 residues. Germline CDR1 and CDR2: SQVTM and ANQGSEA. The V and J ends lost 3 bases and 4 bases respectively, with 23 bases between them. For the CDR3, the DNA is TGCAGCGTTGACGACCTAGAGCGGGCCCCGGGTGCAGATACGCAGTATTTT. Protein sequence: CSVDDLERAPGADTQYF.